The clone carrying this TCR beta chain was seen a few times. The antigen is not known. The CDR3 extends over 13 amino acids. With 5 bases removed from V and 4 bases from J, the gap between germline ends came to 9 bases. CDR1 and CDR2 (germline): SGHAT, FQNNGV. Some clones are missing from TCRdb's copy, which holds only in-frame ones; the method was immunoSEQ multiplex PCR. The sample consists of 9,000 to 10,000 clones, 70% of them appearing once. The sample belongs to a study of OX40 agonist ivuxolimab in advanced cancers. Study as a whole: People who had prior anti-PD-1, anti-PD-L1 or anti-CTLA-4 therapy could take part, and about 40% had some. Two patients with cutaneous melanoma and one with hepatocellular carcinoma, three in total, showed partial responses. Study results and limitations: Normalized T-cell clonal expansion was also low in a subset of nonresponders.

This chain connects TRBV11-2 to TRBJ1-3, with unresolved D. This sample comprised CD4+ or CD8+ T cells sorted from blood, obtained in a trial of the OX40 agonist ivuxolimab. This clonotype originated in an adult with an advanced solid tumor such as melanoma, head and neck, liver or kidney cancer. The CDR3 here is CASSEIQGNTIYF. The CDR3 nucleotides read TGTGCCAGCAGCGAGATACAAGGAAACACCATATATTTT.